This note documents a single T cell receptor beta chain sequence. Its antigen is not identified. Researchers drew on roughly 89 million PBMCs for genomic DNA from unsorted samples. The data belong to a study of shared clonotypes between healthy human individuals. Findings and caveats of the study: Sampling was confined to blood; repertoires within tissues likely differ.

The authors distributed each subset's genomic DNA evenly over several immunoSEQ plates. Unsorted PBMC DNA sequencing spanned ten immunoSEQ deep assay plates. The method was immunoSEQ multiplex PCR; TCRdb's version includes in-frame clones alone and lacks a portion of them. The sample carries 400,000 to 550,000 clones, less than 80% recorded once. Germline values: CDR1 MDHEN, CDR2 SYDVKM. This CDR3 is built from 15 residues. Trimming removed 6 bases from V and 3 bases from J; junction bases left unmatched: 10. The gene calls are TRBV28 and TRBJ2-7; TRBD2 agrees at 8 bases. The sequence derives from a woman in her forties in good health. Some clones in this sample may be carry-over from other donors' samples. The sample was PBMCs. In DNA, the CDR3 is TGTGCCAGCAGGGCGGGGGGACGCGGGAGCTACGAGCAGTACTTC. Its protein is CASRAGGRGSYEQYF.